This T cell receptor (beta chain) was identified in a study of beta chain bispecific antibodies for T cell cancers. Across the whole study: Surface TRBV12 (TRBV12-3) was on Jurkat, TRBV5-5 on HPB-ALL.

The CDR3 has 18 residues. Germline V gene sequence: CDR1 LNHNV, CDR2 YYDKDF (reference sequence). Trimming pared 0 bases from V and 2 bases from J, leaving 18 bases between. This clonotype was detected a few times. Its antigen is still unknown. Blood mononuclear cells were expanded for three to four days using either OKT3 anti-CD3 antibody or CD3/CD28 beads. Bispecific antibody was added to some 5 x 10^4 normal T cells and some 5 x 10^4 target cells. Libraries carried unique molecular identifiers used for clonotype counts. In TCRdb, the 5' RACE reads were re-called with MiXCR into one record per CDR3 protein. The table lists 20,000 to 25,000 distinct CDR3 sequences, about 2.6% of them singletons. The study, taken as a whole, reports: TRBV5-6, highly similar to TRBV5-5, is cross-recognized by anti-TRBV5-5 antibody. In these mixed samples, most targeted TRBV reads derived from the leukemia cell line.

What was sequenced was healthy donor T cells cultured with leukemia cells. The V and J genes are TRBV15 and TRBJ2-3; maybe TRBD2 (6 bases). The receptor was isolated from a human donor in good health. Some clones in this sample may be carry-over from other donors' samples. This chain's CDR3 is CATSREGPDGGFTDTQYF. CDR3 DNA sequence: TGTGCCACCAGCAGAGAAGGCCCGGACGGGGGTTTCACAGATACGCAGTATTTT. Full variable domain (missing parts from reference TRBV15 and TRBJ2-3): DAMVIQNPRYQVTQFGKPVTLSCSQTLNHNVMYWYQQKSSQAPKLLFHYYDKDFNNEADTPDNFQSRRPNTSFCFLDIRSPGLGDTAMYLCATSREGPDGGFTDTQYFGPGTRLTVL.